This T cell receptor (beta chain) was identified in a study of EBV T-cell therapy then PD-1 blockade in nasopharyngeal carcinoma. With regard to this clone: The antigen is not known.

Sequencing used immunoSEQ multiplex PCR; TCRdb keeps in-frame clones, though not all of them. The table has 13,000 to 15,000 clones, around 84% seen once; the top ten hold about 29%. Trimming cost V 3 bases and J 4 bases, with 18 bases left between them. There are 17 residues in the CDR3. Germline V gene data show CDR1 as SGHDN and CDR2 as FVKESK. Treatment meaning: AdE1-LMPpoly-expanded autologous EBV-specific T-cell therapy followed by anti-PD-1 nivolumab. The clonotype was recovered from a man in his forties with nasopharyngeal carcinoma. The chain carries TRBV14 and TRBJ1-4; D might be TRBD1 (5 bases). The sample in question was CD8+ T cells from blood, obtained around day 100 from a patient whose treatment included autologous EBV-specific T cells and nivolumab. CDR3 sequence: CASSHLPEGRDNEKLFF. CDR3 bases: TGTGCCAGCAGCCATCTGCCCGAGGGACGAGATAATGAAAAACTGTTTTTT.